This passage covers 18 T cell receptor beta chains from one sample sequenced in a study of T cell repertoires in cytomegalovirus infection. Their recognized antigens are unknown. TCRdb redid the calling of the reads with MiXCR, one entry per CDR3 protein. The sample lists around 340,000 distinct CDR3 sequences, about 29% seen once, with around 19% in the top ten. Sequencing used cultured PBMCs, obtained from culture after CMV antigen stimulation. The receptors come from a human donor in good health (CMV status not recorded). Some clones in this sample may be carry-over from other donors' samples.

Worth noting for this clonotype: A read error may produce the germline difference seen at one junction end. V gene TRBV12-3 or TRBV12-4 combines with J gene TRBJ1-1; TRBD1 is a possible D gene (5 bases). The CDR3 is made up of 11 amino acids. For the CDR3, the DNA is TGTGCCAGCTATCTGGACACCGAAGCTTTCTTT. This gives the protein CASYLDTEAFF.

This clonotype was counted a few times. V and J are TRBV20-1 and TRBJ1-3; the D gene is possibly TRBD1 (5 bases). Germline CDR1 reads DFQATT; CDR2 reads SNEGSKA (reference sequence). This CDR3 has 14 amino acids. V dropped 3 bases and J dropped 9 bases, with 18 bases sitting between them. CDR3 amino acids: CSASQGSIEGTIYF. In nucleotides, the CDR3 is TGCAGTGCTAGTCAGGGATCAATCGAAGGCACCATATATTTT.

The sample holds a few counts of this clonotype. This chain joins TRBV28 and TRBJ2-4, with a weak D call TRBD2 (5 bases). There are 13 residues in the CDR3. CDR1 is MDHEN and CDR2 is SYDVKM in the germline V gene. The V and J ends lost 10 bases and 0 bases respectively, with 10 bases between them. CDR3 coding DNA: TGTGCCACCATCGGGAAAGCCAAAAACATTCAGTACTTC. It specifies CATIGKAKNIQYF.

The V and J genes are TRBV6-4 and TRBJ2-1; the D gene is possibly TRBD2 (6 bases). Germline V gene lookup returns CDR1 MRHNA and CDR2 SNTAGT. V lost 2 bases to trimming and J lost 4 bases, with 15 bases between them. This CDR3 spans 16 amino acids. Here the CDR3 DNA reads TGTGCCAGCAGTGACACTGCGGGGTTTGGTTACAATGAGCAGTTCTTC. The encoded protein is CASSDTAGFGYNEQFF.

A few counts support this clonotype. V and J are TRBV4-1 and TRBJ1-1; D is perhaps TRBD1 (6 bases). Per germline, CDR1 MGHRA and CDR2 YSYEKL. V lost 0 bases to trimming and J lost 7 bases, with 18 bases between them. The CDR3 has 16 amino acids. CDR3 region: CASSQEKPQGRHEAFF. The CDR3 region has the DNA TGCGCCAGCAGCCAAGAAAAGCCGCAGGGGAGGCATGAAGCTTTCTTT.

This clonotype was picked up many times. The chain recombines TRBV24-1 with TRBJ1-3; possible D gene TRBD1, 5 bases. The CDR3 has 12 amino acids. Germline-derived CDR1 and CDR2 are KGHDR and SFDVKD. The V end was cut by 6 bases, the J end by 10 bases, with 12 bases between. This chain's CDR3 is CATSTGEWTIYF. The CDR3 nucleotides are TGTGCCACCAGTACGGGGGAGTGGACCATATATTTT.

This clonotype was counted only a few times. This chain joins TRBV11-1 and TRBJ1-2; D gene unclear. This CDR3 comprises 13 residues. Trimming pared 3 bases from V and 2 bases from J, leaving 7 bases between. The germline CDR1 and CDR2 sequences are SGHAT and FQDESV (reference sequence). CDR3 amino acids: CASSFDGNYGYTF. The CDR3 bases are TGTGCCAGCAGCTTCGACGGCAACTATGGCTACACCTTC.

The chain links TRBV19 to TRBJ1-2; D call uncertain. The CDR3 consists of 13 residues. Trimming removed 0 bases at V and 2 bases at J, with 4 bases between. Germline assignment: CDR1 LNHDA and CDR2 SQIVND (reference sequence). Here the CDR3 DNA reads TGTGCCAGTAGTATAGAGGCAAACTATGGCTACACCTTC. Residues: CASSIEANYGYTF.

V gene TRBV7-9 combines with J gene TRBJ2-4, with D perhaps TRBD1 or TRBD2 (5 bases each). Germline V gene sequence: CDR1 SEHNR, CDR2 FQNEAQ (reference sequence). The CDR3 spans 16 residues. V was shortened by 5 bases and J by 0 bases, with 14 bases between the two germline ends. This chain's CDR3 is CASSPAGGRAKNIQYF. The CDR3 DNA reads as TGTGCCAGCAGCCCAGCTGGGGGACGAGCCAAAAACATTCAGTACTTC.

This chain connects TRBV28 to TRBJ2-5, with a possible D match to TRBD2 (6 bases). In germline, CDR1 is MDHEN, CDR2 SYDVKM. V lost 3 bases and J lost 4, with 12 bases in between. The CDR3 consists of 14 residues. The DNA for the CDR3 is TGTGCCAGCAGTTTCTCTCGGGACTCAGAGACCCAGTACTTC. It codes for CASSFSRDSETQYF.

V is TRBV27 and J is TRBJ1-5; no clear D. Looked up from germline, CDR1 is MNHEY and CDR2 is SMNVEV (reference sequence). The ends were cut back, 0 bases at V and 0 bases at J, with 9 bases in the middle. The CDR3 covers 16 residues. The CDR3 spells CASSLSGGFSNQPQHF. The CDR3 DNA reads TGTGCCAGCAGTTTATCAGGAGGGTTTAGCAATCAGCCCCAGCATTTT.

The chain joins TRBV27 to TRBJ2-7, with TRBD1 identical over 11 bases. Germline lookup yields CDR1 MNHEY and CDR2 SMNVEV (reference sequence). CDR3 length: 16 residues. Losses at the gene ends were 7 bases for V and 3 bases for J; bases not matched to a gene: 11. The CDR3 region has the DNA TGTGCCAGCACACCTGTATCCGGGACAGGGGGCTACGAGCAGTACTTC. Protein product: CASTPVSGTGGYEQYF.

V usage is TRBV5-6 and J usage is TRBJ2-5, with D maybe TRBD1 (6 bases). Trimming cost V 4 bases and J 0 bases, with 16 bases left between them. The CDR3 has 16 residues. CDR1 is SGHDT, CDR2 YYEEEE, per germline. The CDR3 region is CASSPQTGMYQETQYF. CDR3 sequence (DNA): TGTGCCAGCAGCCCTCAGACAGGAATGTACCAAGAGACCCAGTACTTC.

This clonotype was observed a handful of times. The V and J genes are TRBV4-2 and TRBJ1-5; possibly TRBD1 for D (5 bases). Trimming removed 1 base at V and 5 bases at J, with 9 bases between. Germline V lookup: CDR1 LGHNA, CDR2 YNFKEQ. This CDR3 contains 14 residues. This CDR3 reads CASSQALRDQPQHF. CDR3 in DNA: TGTGCCAGCAGCCAAGCCCTCAGGGATCAGCCCCAGCATTTT.

This clonotype appeared a few times. The chain links TRBV6-5 to TRBJ2-7; 8 bases are a match to TRBD2. Germline CDR1 reads MNHEY; CDR2 reads SVGAGI. The CDR3 is 17 residues long. J lost 0 bases, V lost 6 bases, and 13 bases had no gene match. This CDR3 is CASSLHGGASYSYEQYF. CDR3 coding DNA: TGTGCCAGCAGCCTCCACGGGGGGGCCTCTTACTCCTACGAGCAGTACTTC.

The V gene is TRBV20-1, the J gene TRBJ2-5; no reliable D call. With 5 bases removed from V and 4 bases from J, the gap between germline ends came to 11 bases. Germline loops: CDR1 DFQATT, CDR2 SNEGSKA (reference sequence). The CDR3 is 12 residues long. The CDR3 sequence is CSAWTVGETQYF. CDR3 bases: TGCAGTGCTTGGACGGTGGGAGAGACCCAGTACTTC.

V is TRBV7-9 and J is TRBJ2-5; D is undetermined. Trimming shortened V by 3 bases and J by 5 bases, and 7 bases separated the two germline ends. The CDR3 is 12 amino acids. Germline CDR1 reads SEHNR; CDR2 reads FQNEAQ (reference sequence). CDR3: CASSLMRETQYF. The CDR3 nucleotides read TGTGCCAGCAGCTTGATGCGTGAGACCCAGTACTTC.

This chain connects TRBV3-1 to TRBJ2-7; unclear D gene. The CDR3 covers 14 residues. Trimming took 0 bases from V and 6 from J, leaving 12 bases between them. CDR1 is LGHDT and CDR2 is YNNKEL in the germline V gene (reference sequence). The CDR3 here is CASSQDLGNSEQYF. CDR3 nucleotide sequence: TGTGCCAGCAGCCAAGACCTTGGGAACAGCGAGCAGTACTTC.